This T cell receptor beta chain was identified during a study of shared clonotypes between healthy human individuals. Assay used: immunoSEQ multiplex PCR; TCRdb lists only in-frame clones, some missing. The sample records about 490,000 clones, about 85% being singletons. At least ten counts were recorded for this clone. The sample carries other DNA sequences with the same CDR3. The sample taken for sequencing was PBMCs. The TCR was taken from a woman aged 40 to 50 in good health. Some clones in this sample may be carry-over from other donors' samples.

DNA for the CDR3: TGTGCCAGCCTTCGTGGGGGGAACTACAATGAGCAGTTCTTC. Encoded protein: CASLRGGNYNEQFF. The chain combines TRBV28 with TRBJ2-1; maybe TRBD2 (6 bases). The ends were cut back, 8 bases at V and 3 bases at J, with 14 bases in the middle. This CDR3 spans 14 amino acids. The germline gives CDR1 MDHEN, CDR2 SYDVKM.